This T cell receptor (beta chain) was sequenced in a study of OX40 agonist ivuxolimab in advanced cancers. For the study at large: Clinicians treated patients with ivuxolimab, an agonistic anti-OX40 (CD134) antibody. A male proportion of 70% to 90% was recorded, with mean age about 54 years and range about 20 to 79. The study, taken as a whole, reports: The study observed clonal expansion of CD4+ and CD8+ blood T cells by week 6 at 0.1 to 3.0 mg/kg.

This clone was observed a handful of times. Its matching antigen is unknown. Repertoires were generated with immunoSEQ multiplex PCR, while TCRdb's copy carries only in-frame clones and drops some. The sample includes tens of thousands of clones, around 93% of them seen just once. The sequence derives from an adult with an advanced solid tumor such as melanoma, head and neck, liver or kidney cancer. The sequencing used CD4+ or CD8+ T cells sorted from blood, collected in a trial of the OX40 agonist ivuxolimab.

In DNA form, the CDR3 reads TGCGCCAGCAGCCAAGATCAAGACGCGATTGGGAGCACAGATACGCAGTATTTT. Its translation is CASSQDQDAIGSTDTQYF. The J gene is TRBJ2-3, the V gene TRBV4-3; D unclear. CDR3 length equals 18 residues. Trimming took off 0 bases at V and 0 bases at J, with 16 bases between the two ends. CDR1 and CDR2 from the germline V gene are LGHNA and YSLEER.